Listed below are T cell receptor beta chains from one sample, sequenced in a study of identifying expanded T cells in peripheral blood. The data were produced by immunoSEQ multiplex PCR, yet TCRdb's version contains in-frame clones alone and is incomplete. The repertoire holds around 68,000 clones, around 87% seen once, with just over 4.5% in the top ten. Input material: blood. These receptor sequences come from a person aged 18-70 years in good health. The CDR3 runs from the conserved cysteine through the conserved F or W. The order of the fields is V gene, CDR3 length, J gene, D gene, clone size, CDR3 DNA, CDR3 protein. The D gene is left open where the match is weak. Where a row states a size, it is once, few, many or the class of an expanded clone; other rows omit it.

TRBV6-1	13	TRBJ2-1	TRBD2	NA	TGTGCCAGCAGTGGACTAGCGGTCAATGAGCAGTTCTTC	CASSGLAVNEQFF
TRBV11-1	19	TRBJ2-1	TRBD1	NA	TGTGCCAGCAGCCCCCTCGCTGTTTCCCCCGGACAGGGAGGCCGCGAGCAGTTCTTC	CASSPLAVSPGQGGREQFF
TRBV28	18	TRBJ2-5	NA	NA	TGTGCCAGCAGTTCCTACCCCCCCGGGACGTTAAGGGAAGAGACCCAGTACTTC	CASSSYPPGTLREETQYF
TRBV2	14	TRBJ2-1	TRBD2	NA	TGTGCCAGCAGTCTTGGACTAGCGGGGTATGAGCAGTTCTTC	CASSLGLAGYEQFF
TRBV7-9	15	TRBJ1-4	NA	NA	TGTGCCAGCAGCTTACAAGACAGAACTAATGAAAAACTGTTTTTT	CASSLQDRTNEKLFF
TRBV20-1	11	TRBJ2-5	TRBD2	NA	TGCAGTGCTAGCGGGGGGGAGACCCAGTACTTC	CSASGGETQYF
TRBV29-1	11	TRBJ1-2	NA	NA	TGCAGCGTTCAATCTGGGATTGGCTACACCTTC	CSVQSGIGYTF
TRBV6-1	13	TRBJ2-1	NA	NA	TGTGCCAGCAGTGACGTACTCTACAATGAGCAGTTCTTC	CASSDVLYNEQFF
TRBV4-1	15	TRBJ2-2	NA	NA	TGCGCCAGCAGCCAAGAGCCTATCGGCACCGGGGAGCTGTTTTTT	CASSQEPIGTGELFF
TRBV5-1	13	TRBJ1-1	NA	NA	TGCGCCAGCAGCCGGGGTGGCGGGACTGAAGCTTTCTTT	CASSRGGGTEAFF
TRBV7-9	14	TRBJ1-5	NA	NA	TGTGCCAGCAGCTTAGGTATCCAAATCTGGCCCCAGCATTTT	CASSLGIQIWPQHF
TRBV5-4	12	TRBJ2-1	NA	NA	TGTGCCAGCAGCTTCGATTCTAGCGAGCAGTTCTTC	CASSFDSSEQFF
TRBV7-2	14	TRBJ2-7	NA	NA	TGTGCCAGCAGCACGAGGACGGAATCCTACGAGCAGTACTTC	CASSTRTESYEQYF
TRBV6-1	15	TRBJ2-2	NA	few	TGTGCCAGCAGTCTGGACGGGGGCGGCACCGGGGAGCTGTTTTTT	CASSLDGGGTGELFF
TRBV11-2	14	TRBJ2-7	NA	many	TGTGCCAGCAGCCTCATCAGGGCTCTAGGCGGGCAGTACTTC	CASSLIRALGGQYF
TRBV7-9	17	TRBJ2-1	NA	NA	TGTGCCAGCAGCCCCCCACGGGCCTCATTGTATTCTAATGAGCAGTTCTTC	CASSPPRASLYSNEQFF
TRBV10-3	12	TRBJ1-1	NA	NA	TGTGCCATCAGTGACCCCCCATCTGAAGCTTTCTTT	CAISDPPSEAFF
TRBV9	14	TRBJ2-7	TRBD2	NA	TGTGCCAGCAGCCGTGGAGGGACTACCTACGAGCAGTACTTC	CASSRGGTTYEQYF
TRBV2	13	TRBJ1-2	NA	NA	TGTGCCAGCACAGGTGAACGGAACTATGGCTACACCTTC	CASTGERNYGYTF
TRBV5-4	14	TRBJ2-2	TRBD1	NA	TGTGCCAGCAGAGTAGCGACAGGGGACGGGGAGCTGTTTTTT	CASRVATGDGELFF
TRBV5-4	16	TRBJ2-2	TRBD1	NA	TGTGCCAGCAGCCCCCCCGGGACAGGGGTTGGCGGGGAGCTGTTTTTT	CASSPPGTGVGGELFF
TRBV12-5	12	TRBJ1-5	NA	NA	TGTGCTAGTGGTTGGGAAAATCAGCCCCAGCATTTT	CASGWENQPQHF
TRBV28	17	TRBJ1-2	NA	NA	TGTGCCAGCAGTTTTAAATCTGGACAGCGGTCTAACTATGGCTACACCTTC	CASSFKSGQRSNYGYTF
TRBV7-3	15	TRBJ2-2	TRBD1	NA	TGTGCCAGCAGCTTGGGACAGGGGGCAACCGGGGAGCTGTTTTTT	CASSLGQGATGELFF
TRBV7-2	16	TRBJ1-5	TRBD1	NA	TGTGCCAGCAGACCCTACGACAGGGGGGATAATCAGCCCCAGCATTTT	CASRPYDRGDNQPQHF
TRBV28	14	TRBJ2-1	TRBD1	NA	TGTGCCAGCAGTCTGCCGGGACAGCCAAATGAGCAGTTCTTC	CASSLPGQPNEQFF
TRBV4-2	16	TRBJ1-3	TRBD1	NA	TGTGCCAGCACCCGGGAGTTGACAGGGTCCGGAAACACCATATATTTT	CASTRELTGSGNTIYF
TRBV30	12	TRBJ2-2	NA	NA	TGTGCCTGGAGCGGGGCCACCGGGGAGCTGTTTTTT	CAWSGATGELFF
TRBV6-4	16	TRBJ2-7	TRBD2	NA	TGTGCCAGCAGTGAGGTGACTAGCGCGAGGGCCTACGAGCAGTACTTC	CASSEVTSARAYEQYF
TRBV4-1	17	TRBJ2-5	NA	NA	TGCGCCAGCAGCCAAGAGGCAGTTGGGGGGAATCAAGAGACCCAGTACTTC	CASSQEAVGGNQETQYF
TRBV5-6	16	TRBJ2-3	TRBD1	NA	TGTGCCAGCAGCTCTGGACAGGGGAGAGACACAGATACGCAGTATTTT	CASSSGQGRDTDTQYF
TRBV28	14	TRBJ2-1	NA	few	TGTGCCAGCAGCCCTTTAGCGGACTACAATGAGCAGTTCTTC	CASSPLADYNEQFF
TRBV6-5	14	TRBJ2-7	NA	NA	TGTGCCAGCAAGCCGGGCAGGGGTGTCTACGAGCAGTACTTC	CASKPGRGVYEQYF
TRBV7-3	17	TRBJ2-1	TRBD2	NA	TGTGCCAGCAGCTTAAGAGTGGGAGCGGGAGGGTTCAATGAGCAGTTCTTC	CASSLRVGAGGFNEQFF
TRBV5-1	15	TRBJ1-1	NA	NA	TGCGCCAGCAGCTTGCGCACAGGATTGAACACTGAAGCTTTCTTT	CASSLRTGLNTEAFF
TRBV18	15	TRBJ1-4	NA	NA	TGTGCCAGCTCACCGGACAGAGTAGTAAATGAAAAACTGTTTTTT	CASSPDRVVNEKLFF
TRBV4-1	14	TRBJ1-4	NA	NA	TGCGCCAGCAGCCGGGGGGATGGGGATGAAAAACTGTTTTTT	CASSRGDGDEKLFF
TRBV27	12	TRBJ2-7	TRBD2	NA	TGTGCCAGCAGCGGACTAGCGGACGAGCAGTACTTC	CASSGLADEQYF
TRBV7-2	15	TRBJ2-7	TRBD2	NA	TGTGCCAGCAGCCCTTGGACTAGCGGGGCGTACGAGCAGTACTTC	CASSPWTSGAYEQYF
TRBV5-1	15	TRBJ2-3	TRBD2	NA	TGCGCCAGCAGCTTGAGAGCGGGGAACACAGATACGCAGTATTTT	CASSLRAGNTDTQYF
TRBV7-9	15	TRBJ2-7	TRBD2	NA	TGTGCCAGCAGCTTAGACCTAGCGGGAGTGAACGAGCAGTACTTC	CASSLDLAGVNEQYF
TRBV5-4	14	TRBJ2-1	NA	NA	TGTGCCAGCAGCCCACTTAGGACCTCAGATGAGCAGTTCTTC	CASSPLRTSDEQFF
TRBV30	12	TRBJ1-1	NA	NA	TGTGCCTGGAGTCGTCCCTCCTCCGGGACTTTCTTT	CAWSRPSSGTFF
TRBV9	20	TRBJ2-3	TRBD2	NA	TGTGCCAGCAGCTTCGGGACTAGCGGGTCCCGGGCCTTTAGCACAGATACGCAGTATTTT	CASSFGTSGSRAFSTDTQYF
TRBV6-4	15	TRBJ2-2	TRBD1	NA	TGTGCCAGCAGTCCATCGACAGGGGGCGTCGGGGAGCTGTTTTTT	CASSPSTGGVGELFF
TRBV5-4	13	TRBJ2-6	NA	NA	TGTGCCAGCGGTAACTCTGGGGCCAACGTCCTGACTTTC	CASGNSGANVLTF
TRBV28	15	TRBJ1-1	TRBD1	NA	TGTGCCAGCAGTTTATGGAGGGGGCAGGGCACTGAAGCTTTCTTT	CASSLWRGQGTEAFF
TRBV6-5	15	TRBJ2-2	TRBD1	NA	TGTGCCAGCAGTAAATACAGGGGGCAGGCCGGGGAGCTGTTTTTT	CASSKYRGQAGELFF
TRBV5-4	15	TRBJ2-5	NA	once	TGTGCCAGCAGCTTGGGGACTGCGGGGTGGGAGACCCAGTACTTC	CASSLGTAGWETQYF